The 22 T cell receptor beta chains listed next were all sequenced from one sample in a study of naive and memory T cell subsets. Overall study results and limits: A few larger clonotypes appeared in naive repertoires, especially CD8, possibly memory cells re-expressing CD45RA.

The beta constant-region primer was an equimolar mix of two oligonucleotides covering TRBC1 and TRBC2. Four rounds of PCR amplified the ligated cDNA using nested alpha and beta constant-region primers plus SP2. TCRdb used MiXCR to reprocess the UMI-ligation and nested PCR reads, holding one entry per CDR3 protein. Of 120,000 to 150,000 distinct CDR3 sequences in the sample, about 20% are singletons; the top ten hold roughly 0.63%. Their cognate antigens are unknown. Sequenced input: naive CD8+ T cells from blood. These receptors were taken from a human donor in good health.

There are many counts of this clonotype. The rearrangement joins TRBV27 to TRBJ2-1; the D is unclear. The germline V gene encodes CDR1 MNHEY and CDR2 SMNVEV (reference sequence). The CDR3 consists of 12 residues. Trimming took 2 bases from V and 4 from J, leaving 3 bases between them. In DNA, the CDR3 is TGTGCCAGCAGTTTAAATTACAATGAGCAGTTCTTC. It codes for CASSLNYNEQFF.

The chain employs TRBV5-4 and TRBJ2-3; D ambiguous. V gave up 0 bases and J gave up 8 bases, with 7 bases separating them. The length of the CDR3 is 12 residues. CDR1 SGHNT and CDR2 YYREEE come from the germline V gene (reference sequence). CDR3 DNA sequence: TGTGCCAGCAGCTTGGAAACGGTTACGCAGTATTTT. It yields the protein CASSLETVTQYF.

The chain carries TRBV7-9 and TRBJ1-2; 8 nucleotides agree with TRBD1. The CDR3 loop spans 14 amino acids. Germline CDR1 reads SEHNR; CDR2 reads FQNEAQ (reference sequence). V lost 5 bases, J lost 8 bases, and 10 bases stayed unmatched. The CDR3 region is CASSADRGYDGYTF. CDR3 in DNA: TGTGCCAGCAGCGCAGACAGGGGCTACGACGGCTACACCTTC.

This chain connects TRBV6-2 or TRBV6-3 to TRBJ2-5; D ambiguous. The ends were cut back, 0 bases at V and 3 bases at J, with 11 bases in the middle. This CDR3 is built from 15 residues. Germline values: CDR1 MNHEY, CDR2 SVGEGT. The CDR3 sequence: CASSYSMASKETQYF. In nucleotides, the CDR3 is TGTGCCAGCAGTTACTCCATGGCGAGTAAAGAGACCCAGTACTTC.

As for this clonotype: One junction end disagrees with the germline gene, perhaps due to a read error. V is TRBV7-9 and J is TRBJ2-1; 7 bases are shared with TRBD1. This CDR3 has 15 amino acids. CDR1 SEHNR and CDR2 FQNEAQ come from the germline V gene (reference sequence). CDR3 sequence: CASSSTGIGDNEKFF. CDR3 bases: TGTGCCAGCAGCTCGACAGGGATCGGAGACAATGAGAAGTTCTTC. Using reference TRBV7-9 and TRBJ2-1 for the parts outside the CDR3, the full variable domain is DTGVSQNPRHKITKRGQNVTFRCDPISEHNRLYWYRQTLGQGPEFLTYFQNEAQLEKSRLLSDRFSAERPKGSFSTLEIQRTEQGDSAMYLCASSSTGIGDNEKFFGPGTRLTVL.

This chain links TRBV20-1 with TRBJ2-7; possible D gene TRBD2, 6 bases. Per the germline V gene, CDR1 is DFQATT and CDR2 is SNEGSKA (reference sequence). There are 13 residues in the CDR3. Trimming left V 2 bases short and J 3 bases short, with 11 bases between. In DNA form, the CDR3 reads TGCAGTGCTAGACCGACTAGAGTCTACGAGCAGTACTTC. This sequence encodes CSARPTRVYEQYF.

This clonotype has a handful of counts. The rearrangement links TRBV6-5 to TRBJ2-1; the match to TRBD2 covers 14 bases. The CDR3 runs to 16 residues. After removal of 5 bases from V and 7 bases from J, the junction contained 7 bases not matched to a gene. CDR1 is MNHEY and CDR2 is SVGAGI in the germline V gene. Here the CDR3 reads CASSTPRLAGGNEQFF. In DNA, the CDR3 is TGTGCCAGCAGTACCCCGAGACTAGCGGGAGGGAATGAGCAGTTCTTC.

This clonotype appeared a single time. The rearrangement joins TRBV29-1 to TRBJ2-1; D is uncertain. V was clipped by 3 bases and J by 5 bases, with 8 bases between them. The CDR3 loop spans 12 amino acids. CDR1 and CDR2 (germline): SQVTM, ANQGSEA. As DNA, the CDR3 is TGCAGCGTTGATTTTGTGAACAATGAGCAGTTCTTC. It specifies CSVDFVNNEQFF.

This clonotype appeared a few times. The chain uses TRBV4-1 and TRBJ2-5; D is perhaps TRBD1 (5 bases). The CDR3 is 14 amino acids. CDR1 and CDR2 (germline): MGHRA, YSYEKL. V was shortened by 3 bases and J by 2 bases, with 10 bases between the two germline ends. DNA for the CDR3: TGCGCCAGCAGCCACACGACAGATCAAGAGACCCAGTACTTC. This codes for CASSHTTDQETQYF.

This clonotype was seen a handful of times. This chain links TRBV10-3 with TRBJ2-7, with TRBD2 matching over 10 bases. The junction had 7 bases not matched to a gene; V was cut back by 3 bases and J by 2 bases. The CDR3 loop spans 16 amino acids. Germline V CDR1 and CDR2: ENHRY, SYGVKD. The CDR3 loop reads CAISDPGLAATYEQYF. DNA of the CDR3: TGTGCCATCAGTGACCCCGGACTAGCGGCTACCTACGAGCAGTACTTC.

This chain joins TRBV4-2 and TRBJ2-7; 9 bases match TRBD1. V shed 1 base and J 4 bases; nucleotides not matched to a gene: 8. Germline V gene data show CDR1 as LGHNA and CDR2 as YNFKEQ. The CDR3 has 16 amino acids. CDR3 bases: TGTGCCAGCAGCCAAGCCACCGGGACAGGGATTTACGAGCAGTACTTC. The encoded protein is CASSQATGTGIYEQYF.

This clonotype turned up a few times. This chain links TRBV3-1 with TRBJ1-1; weak D call: TRBD1 (6 bases). Trimming removed 2 bases from V and 1 base from J, with 14 bases in between. The CDR3 runs 16 residues. Germline V lookup: CDR1 LGHDT, CDR2 YNNKEL (reference sequence). CDR3 in amino acids: CASSQSMGARNTEAFF. The CDR3, as DNA: TGTGCCAGCAGCCAATCAATGGGGGCGAGGAACACTGAAGCTTTCTTT.

In its sample, this clonotype was seen a few times. The chain combines TRBV29-1 with TRBJ2-1, with 13 positions matching TRBD2. There are 17 residues in the CDR3. The V segment lost 4 bases and the J segment 2 bases; nucleotides outside the gene matches: 8. The V gene's germline CDR1 is SQVTM and CDR2 ANQGSEA. The CDR3 sequence: CSVVLRLAGGAYNEQFF. CDR3 in DNA: TGCAGCGTTGTCCTGAGACTAGCGGGAGGCGCCTACAATGAGCAGTTCTTC.

The chain links TRBV12-3 or TRBV12-4 to TRBJ2-3, with TRBD2 identical over 10 bases. The CDR3 covers 18 residues. The V segment lost 7 bases and the J segment 4 bases; nucleotides outside the gene matches: 17. The CDR3 nucleotides read TGTGCCAGCACCAGCGAAGCGGGAGGGCCGGTGTATTCAGATACGCAGTATTTT. Its protein product is CASTSEAGGPVYSDTQYF.

This clonotype was seen only a few times. This chain links TRBV27 with TRBJ1-2; D is ambiguous. Germline V lookup: CDR1 MNHEY, CDR2 SMNVEV (reference sequence). Trimming shortened V by 2 bases and J by 3 bases, and 10 bases separated the two germline ends. The CDR3 covers 14 residues. CDR3 DNA: TGTGCCAGCAGTTTACATTTCGGTGACTATGGCTACACCTTC. Amino acids: CASSLHFGDYGYTF.

The chain couples TRBV27 to TRBJ2-7, with 8 bases identical to TRBD2. The V and J ends lost 3 bases and 5 bases, in that order; junction bases with no gene match: 6. The CDR3 consists of 14 residues. Germline V gives CDR1 MNHEY, CDR2 SMNVEV (reference sequence). CDR3 region: CASSFLAGSHEQYF. The CDR3, as DNA: TGTGCCAGCAGTTTCCTAGCGGGTTCCCACGAGCAGTACTTC.

The chain carries TRBV11-2 and TRBJ2-2; 10 bases fit TRBD1. J was trimmed by 7 bases and V by 5 bases; bases with no gene match: 7. CDR3 length equals 15 residues. CDR1 is SGHAT and CDR2 is FQNNGV in the germline V gene. The CDR3 is CASSLPGTGVGELFF. The CDR3 nucleotides read TGTGCCAGCAGCCTTCCCGGGACAGGGGTCGGGGAGCTGTTTTTT. The full variable domain, completed using reference TRBV11-2 and TRBJ2-2, is EAGVAQSPRYKIIEKRQSVAFWCNPISGHATLYWYQQILGQGPKLLIQFQNNGVVDDSQLPKDRFSAERLKGVDSTLKIQPAKLEDSAVYLCASSLPGTGVGELFFGEGSRLTVL.

This sequence joins TRBV3-1 and TRBJ2-2; no clear D gene. The CDR3 is 15 amino acids. V lost 0 bases, J lost 2 bases, and 7 bases lay in between. The germline gives CDR1 LGHDT, CDR2 YNNKEL (reference sequence). As DNA, the CDR3 is TGTGCCAGCAGCCAAGACCCTCTAAACACCGGGGAGCTGTTTTTT. As protein: CASSQDPLNTGELFF.

This clonotype was observed a few times. The gene calls are TRBV5-5 and TRBJ2-7; D tentatively fits TRBD1 or TRBD2 (5 bases each). This CDR3 region has 13 residues. Trimming took off 4 bases at V and 3 bases at J, with 11 bases between the two ends. Germline lookup yields CDR1 SGHKS and CDR2 YYEKEE (reference sequence). The CDR3 nucleotides read TGTGCCAGCAGCAAGGGACCAAACTACGAGCAGTACTTC. Its translation: CASSKGPNYEQYF.

This clonotype was counted a few times. The genes are TRBV5-1 and TRBJ1-1; D unclear. V lost 0 bases and J lost 4, with 10 bases in between. The CDR3 length is 14 residues. Germline V CDR1 and CDR2: SGHRS, YFSETQ. The chain's CDR3 is CASSLEGSRTEAFF. CDR3 DNA sequence: TGCGCCAGCAGCTTGGAAGGGTCGCGCACTGAAGCTTTCTTT. The whole variable domain, remainder taken from reference TRBV5-1 and TRBJ1-1, is KAGVTQTPRYLIKTRGQQVTLSCSPISGHRSVSWYQQTPGQGLQFLFEYFSETQRNKGNFPGRFSGRQFSNSRSEMNVSTLELGDSALYLCASSLEGSRTEAFFGQGTRLTVV.

The V gene is TRBV7-8, the J gene TRBJ1-4; possibly TRBD1 for D (6 bases). Between the trimmed V and J ends, which lost 5 bases and 6 bases, there was a span of 13 bases. The CDR3 extends over 14 amino acids. Germline CDR1 reads SGHVS; CDR2 reads FQNEAQ. This CDR3 reads CASSLRGGDEKLFF. DNA for the CDR3: TGTGCCAGCAGCCTCAGGGGAGGGGATGAAAAACTGTTTTTT.

This clonotype was counted between two and nine times. The chain employs TRBV25-1 and TRBJ2-1, with 7 nucleotides matching TRBD2. The V and J ends lost 5 bases and 9 bases, in that order; junction bases with no gene match: 7. The CDR3 length is 13 residues. Germline V lookup: CDR1 MGHDK, CDR2 SYGVNS. The CDR3 is CASSPGLVAEQFF. For the CDR3, the DNA is TGTGCCAGCAGTCCCGGACTAGTTGCTGAGCAGTTCTTC.